This passage covers 25 T cell receptor beta chains from one sample sequenced in a study of T cell repertoires in cytomegalovirus infection. Each CDR3 protein is one row after TCRdb ran MiXCR on the reads. The sample records about 220,000 distinct CDR3 sequences, roughly two fifths being singletons. Their recognized antigens are unknown. Source: CD8+ T cells from cultured PBMCs, taken from culture after CMV antigen stimulation. These receptors all come from a human donor in good health (CMV status not recorded). Some clones in this sample may be carry-over from other donors' samples.

The gene calls are TRBV27 and TRBJ2-5; possibly TRBD1 for D (6 bases). In germline, CDR1 is MNHEY, CDR2 SMNVEV (reference sequence). The CDR3 totals 15 residues. The ends were cut back, 5 bases at V and 3 bases at J, with 16 bases in the middle. CDR3 nucleotide sequence: TGTGCCAGCAGTCCTAGACAGGATTGGGAAGAGACCCAGTACTTC. This translates into CASSPRQDWEETQYF.

The V call is TRBV2, the J call TRBJ2-6, with D hard to call. The CDR3 is 12 residues long. V lost 9 bases and J lost 0, with 3 bases in between. CDR1 and CDR2 from the germline V gene are SNHLY and FYNNEI. The CDR3 here is CARSSGANVLTF. CDR3 bases: TGTGCCAGATCCTCTGGGGCCAACGTCCTGACTTTC. The full variable domain, completed using reference TRBV2 and TRBJ2-6, is EPEVTQTPSHQVTQMGQEVILRCVPISNHLYFYWYRQILGQKVEFLVSFYNNEISEKSEIFDDQFSVERPDGSNFTLKIRSTKLEDSAMYFCARSSGANVLTFGAGSRLTVL.

The V call is TRBV15, the J call TRBJ2-3, with 10 bases that match TRBD2. The CDR3 contains 16 residues. CDR1 and CDR2 from the germline V gene are LNHNV and YYDKDF (reference sequence). After removal of 0 bases from V and 6 bases from J, the junction contained 6 bases not matched to a gene. In nucleotides, the CDR3 is TGTGCCACCAGCAGAGAGGTAGCGGGGGGCCGGGATACGCAGTATTTT. Protein sequence: CATSREVAGGRDTQYF.

This rearrangement joins TRBV27 to TRBJ2-1; 11 nucleotides align to TRBD2. The CDR3 totals 17 residues. V lost 6 bases to trimming and J lost 2 bases; unmatched junction nucleotides: 9. In germline, CDR1 is MNHEY, CDR2 SMNVEV (reference sequence). CDR3 sequence reads: CASRHRLAGSAYNEQFF. CDR3 sequence (DNA): TGTGCCAGCAGGCATCGACTAGCGGGATCGGCCTACAATGAGCAGTTCTTC.

In the case of this clonotype: It is likely a read error, because the conserved phenylalanine at the end of the CDR3 is missing. This chain uses TRBV7-9 with TRBJ1-6; D is undetermined. CDR1 SEHNR and CDR2 FQNEAQ come from the germline V gene (reference sequence). The CDR3 runs 14 residues. V lost 11 bases and J 6 bases, leaving 17 bases between the germline ends. CDR3 in DNA: TGTGCCGGCCTTCCGGTTAGGGCTAATTCACCCCTCCACGTT. It specifies CAGLPVRANSPLHV.

This sequence joins TRBV7-9 and TRBJ2-3; a possible D gene is TRBD1 (5 bases). CDR1 and CDR2 (germline): SEHNR, FQNEAQ (reference sequence). The CDR3 totals 15 residues. Trimming pared 1 base from V and 2 bases from J, leaving 10 bases between. For the CDR3, the DNA is TGTGCCAGCAGCTTAGACAGGATACTCACAGATACGCAGTATTTT. This gives the protein CASSLDRILTDTQYF.

This clonotype showed up just a few times. The CDR3 spells CASSERGAGGELFF. The CDR3 DNA follows: TGCGCCAGCAGTGAGAGGGGGGCTGGCGGGGAGCTGTTTTTT. The gene calls are TRBV10-1 and TRBJ2-2; either TRBD1 or TRBD2 may supply D (6 bases each). CDR3 length: 14 residues. CDR1 WNHNN and CDR2 SYGVQD come from the germline V gene (reference sequence). Trimming left V 2 bases short and J 7 bases short, with 11 bases between.

V is TRBV13 and J is TRBJ2-5, with 11 bases identical to TRBD2. Losses at the gene ends were 4 bases for V and 3 bases for J; bases not matched to a gene: 7. The CDR3 extends over 16 amino acids. Germline-derived CDR1 and CDR2 are PRHDT and FYEKMQ (reference sequence). Written as DNA, the CDR3 is TGTGCCAGCAGCTCCGTACTAGCGGGGGACGAAGAGACCCAGTACTTC. This encodes CASSSVLAGDEETQYF.

J is TRBJ1-2 and V is TRBV5-4; the match to TRBD1 covers 8 bases. The CDR3 runs 14 residues. V was clipped by 5 bases and J by 7 bases; unmatched bases: 10. CDR1 is SGHNT, CDR2 YYREEE, per germline (reference sequence). The CDR3 here is CASSLLQGVSGYTF. The CDR3, as DNA: TGTGCCAGCAGTCTCCTACAGGGGGTGAGTGGCTACACCTTC.

The chain uses TRBV6-5 and TRBJ1-2, with D possibly being TRBD1 (5 bases). CDR1 is MNHEY and CDR2 is SVGAGI in the germline V gene. This CDR3 contains 14 residues. V lost 1 base to trimming and J lost 5 bases, with 11 bases between them. Here the CDR3 DNA reads TGTGCCAGCAGTTACTTCGAGACAGATTATGGCTACACCTTC. Translated: CASSYFETDYGYTF.

The chain links TRBV6-1 to TRBJ2-7; tentative D call: TRBD2 (6 bases). Germline V gene lookup returns CDR1 MNHNS and CDR2 SASEGT. V lost 9 bases to trimming and J lost 2 bases, with 11 bases between them. The CDR3 has 12 amino acids. The CDR3 spells CASGLLAYEQYF. The DNA of the CDR3 is TGTGCCAGTGGACTACTGGCCTACGAGCAGTACTTC.

J is TRBJ1-1 and V is TRBV11-2; the match to TRBD1 covers 10 bases. CDR3 size: 17 residues. J lost 3 bases, V lost 1 base, and 8 bases had no gene match. From germline, CDR1 is SGHAT and CDR2 FQNNGV. CDR3 DNA sequence: TGTGCCAGCAGCTTAGTCCCGGGACAGGGGAAGGACACTGAAGCTTTCTTT. Translation gives CASSLVPGQGKDTEAFF.

This clonotype was observed once. V usage is TRBV20-1 and J usage is TRBJ1-2; D not certain. From germline, CDR1 is DFQATT and CDR2 SNEGSKA (reference sequence). V shed 6 bases and J shed 3 bases, with 14 bases lying between them. This CDR3 contains 13 residues. The CDR3 loop reads CSARPPDDYGYTF. CDR3 coding DNA: TGCAGTGCCCGACCCCCAGACGACTATGGCTACACCTTC.

The rearrangement joins TRBV6-6 to TRBJ2-7; D is unclear. The germline V gene has CDR1 MNHNY and CDR2 SVGAGI (reference sequence). The CDR3 covers 12 residues. V was pared by 5 bases and J by 10 bases, with 15 bases between. DNA for the CDR3: TGTGCCAGCAGTCCAACTGACGAGCTCCAGTACTTC. It codes for CASSPTDELQYF.

With respect to this clonotype: It is likely a read error, because the conserved phenylalanine at the end of the CDR3 is missing. Because the CDR3's place on the DNA is in doubt, the DNA is left out and the CDR3 is given as listed by TCRdb. This chain connects TRBV27 to TRBJ2-7; the table's D call, TRBD1, has no DNA check behind it. Including both end residues, the CDR3 is 13 amino acids long. CDR1 is MNHEY, CDR2 SMNVEV, per germline (reference sequence). The CDR3 sequence: CASSLSRKGVKTL.

A word on this clonotype: Relative to the germline gene, one junction end is altered; a read error may explain this. The rearrangement uses TRBV7-4 and TRBJ1-1; D gene unclear. This CDR3 spans 14 amino acids. The germline CDR1 and CDR2 sequences are SGHVT and SQSDAQ. The CDR3 nucleotides are TGTGCAAGCAGCTTTGGGGTTAAGAACACTGAAGCTTTCTTT. Its protein is CASSFGVKNTEAFF.

This chain joins TRBV9 and TRBJ1-1, with 7 bases matching TRBD1. The CDR3 has 16 amino acids. The V and J ends lost 3 bases and 1 base, in that order; junction bases with no gene match: 9. Germline values: CDR1 SGDLS, CDR2 YYNGEE. The CDR3 sequence is CASSAHRDSGNTEAFF. The CDR3 nucleotides read TGTGCCAGCAGCGCCCACCGGGACAGCGGGAACACTGAAGCTTTCTTT.

This clonotype has only a few counts. The chain recombines TRBV12-3 or TRBV12-4 with TRBJ2-3, with 8 bases that match TRBD2. Trimming removed 2 bases from V and 1 base from J; junction bases left unmatched: 8. This CDR3 has 17 amino acids. The CDR3 DNA reads as TGTGCCAGCAGTTTAATCGGTCGAGCGGGAGGCACAGATACGCAGTATTTT. Translation gives CASSLIGRAGGTDTQYF.

J is TRBJ1-2 and V is TRBV7-2; D is unresolved. This CDR3 is 15 amino acids long. V was shortened by 3 bases and J by 4 bases, with 15 bases between the two germline ends. Germline V lookup: CDR1 SGHTA, CDR2 FQGNSA. Here the CDR3 reads CASSFVAGNVYGYTF. The DNA of the CDR3 is TGTGCCAGCAGCTTTGTGGCAGGAAATGTCTATGGCTACACCTTC.

This clonotype appeared once. V gene TRBV7-2 combines with J gene TRBJ2-7; 7 bases are a match to TRBD1. Germline CDR1 SGHTA, CDR2 FQGNSA. This CDR3 has 13 amino acids. V lost 5 bases and J lost 4; bases outside the gene matches: 5. The CDR3 DNA reads as TGTGCCAGCAGCGGGACAGTAGCTTACGAGCAGTACTTC. This translates into CASSGTVAYEQYF.

The genes are TRBV4-2 and TRBJ2-2; D is perhaps TRBD1 or TRBD2 (6 bases each). V lost 0 bases and J lost 4, with 12 bases in between. CDR3 length: 16 amino acids. CDR1 is LGHNA, CDR2 YNFKEQ, per germline. The CDR3 DNA reads as TGTGCCAGCAGCCAAGAAGAGAAGGGGGGCACCGGGGAGCTGTTTTTT. This encodes CASSQEEKGGTGELFF.

The genes are TRBV7-9 and TRBJ2-2; D is undetermined. The CDR3 runs 17 residues. The germline V gene has CDR1 SEHNR and CDR2 FQNEAQ (reference sequence). V dropped 2 bases and J dropped 6 bases, with 19 bases sitting between them. The CDR3 here is CASSLTILNLIPGELFF. DNA for the CDR3: TGTGCCAGCAGCTTAACGATCCTAAACTTAATACCCGGGGAGCTGTTTTTT.

This clonotype showed up just a few times. The CDR3 region is CASNQPGDRPYEQYF. As DNA, the CDR3 is TGTGCCAGCAACCAACCCGGGGACAGACCCTACGAGCAGTACTTC. V gene TRBV28 combines with J gene TRBJ2-7, with 7 bases that match TRBD1. CDR1 is MDHEN and CDR2 is SYDVKM in the germline V gene. After removal of 7 bases from V and 2 bases from J, the junction contained 11 bases not matched to a gene. This CDR3 spans 15 amino acids.

This sequence joins TRBV28 and TRBJ2-2; no firm D call. This CDR3 has 14 amino acids. Germline CDR1 reads MDHEN; CDR2 reads SYDVKM. V lost 6 bases and J 3 bases, leaving 11 bases between the germline ends. CDR3 DNA sequence: TGTGCCAGCAGGGGATTTCGCGACACCGGGGAGCTGTTTTTT. Its translation: CASRGFRDTGELFF. The variable domain in full, completed from reference TRBV28 and TRBJ2-2, reads DVKVTQSSRYLVKRTGEKVFLECVQDMDHENMFWYRQDPGLGLRLIYFSYDVKMKEKGDIPEGYSVSREKKERFSLILESASTNQTSMYLCASRGFRDTGELFFGEGSRLTVL.

The sample holds many counts of this clonotype. The CDR3: CASSLDQGLAGGVGETQYF. The CDR3, as DNA: TGTGCCAGCAGTTTAGATCAAGGACTAGCGGGAGGGGTTGGAGAGACCCAGTACTTC. The chain has TRBV28 and TRBJ2-5, with TRBD2 matching over 15 bases. Trimming cost V 2 bases and J 4 bases; bases outside gene matches: 11. CDR1 MDHEN and CDR2 SYDVKM come from the germline V gene. The CDR3 is made up of 19 amino acids.